Below, 7 T cell receptor beta chains from the same sample are listed, as sequenced in a study of CD8 T cells in ankylosing spondylitis. TCRdb reprocessed the 5' RACE reads via MiXCR and lists one record per CDR3 protein. The sample has 200,000 to 300,000 distinct CDR3 sequences, about 10% seen once. The sample taken for sequencing was blood, either unsorted or a sorted T cell fraction (not recorded which). These receptors were collected from a male donor with ankylosing spondylitis or in good health (not recorded which).

This clonotype occurred a few times. This chain uses TRBV30 with TRBJ2-7; 7 nucleotides agree with TRBD2. Germline V gene lookup returns CDR1 GTSNPN and CDR2 SVGIG (reference sequence). V shed 0 bases and J 0 bases; nucleotides not matched to a gene: 14. This CDR3 has 18 amino acids. CDR3 loop: CAWSVRDLLAEPSYEQYF. Written as DNA, the CDR3 is TGTGCCTGGAGTGTACGGGACCTCCTAGCGGAACCCTCCTACGAGCAGTACTTC. The full variable domain, with the rest looked up from reference TRBV30 and TRBJ2-7, is SQTIHQWPATLVQPVGSPLSLECTVEGTSNPNLYWYRQAAGRGLQLLFYSVGIGQISSEVPQNLSASRPQDRQFILSSKKLLLSDSGFYLCAWSVRDLLAEPSYEQYFGPGTRLTVT.

This clonotype was seen more than once but under ten times. The chain has TRBV21-1 and TRBJ1-2. TRBV21-1 is labeled a pseudogene. This CDR3 region has 15 residues. The CDR3: CASPKPLGIRYGYTF. The CDR3 bases are TGTGCCAGCCCCAAGCCCTTAGGGATCCGCTATGGCTACACCTTC.

This clonotype was observed many times. V is TRBV20-1 and J is TRBJ1-2, with 10 bases fitting TRBD1. CDR1 is DFQATT, CDR2 SNEGSKA, per germline (reference sequence). Losses at the gene ends were 6 bases for V and 8 bases for J; bases not matched to a gene: 12. The CDR3 is made up of 14 amino acids. DNA for the CDR3: TGCAGTGCAGCGGGACAGGGGAATGCTCGAGGCTACACCTTC. As protein: CSAAGQGNARGYTF.

This clonotype showed up just a few times. This chain connects TRBV30 to TRBJ2-7; 11 bases fit TRBD2. Trimming at V came to 6 bases and at J to 1 base, leaving 5 bases not matched to a gene. Germline CDR1 is GTSNPN and CDR2 is SVGIG (reference sequence). There are 14 residues in the CDR3. The CDR3 loop is CACIGTSGSYEQYF. Written as DNA, the CDR3 is TGTGCCTGTATCGGGACTAGCGGTTCCTACGAGCAGTACTTC.

This clonotype came up many times. The chain combines TRBV7-2 with TRBJ2-3, with 11 bases lining up with TRBD2. Per germline, CDR1 SGHTA and CDR2 FQGNSA. The CDR3 consists of 16 residues. V dropped 1 base and J dropped 5; count of bases not matched to a gene: 5. The CDR3 DNA is TGTGCCAGCAGCTTAGAGCTAGCGGGGGGTCGAGATACGCAGTATTTT. Translated, it gives CASSLELAGGRDTQYF.

This clonotype appeared many times. J is TRBJ2-3 and V is TRBV9; D not resolved. The germline CDR1 and CDR2 sequences are SGDLS and YYNGEE. V lost 5 bases and J lost 0, with 4 bases in between. This CDR3 is 12 amino acids long. CDR3 in amino acids: CASRPSTDTQYF. The DNA for the CDR3 is TGTGCCAGCAGACCAAGCACAGATACGCAGTATTTT.

At least ten counts were recorded for this clonotype. V is TRBV4-1 and J is TRBJ1-5; D remains ambiguous. CDR1 and CDR2 from the germline V gene are MGHRA and YSYEKL. The CDR3 consists of 15 residues. V gave up 0 bases and J gave up 3 bases, with 9 bases separating them. CDR3 sequence (DNA): TGCGCCAGCAGCCAAGATTGGCCCCCCAATCAGCCCCAGCATTTT. Translating it yields CASSQDWPPNQPQHF.